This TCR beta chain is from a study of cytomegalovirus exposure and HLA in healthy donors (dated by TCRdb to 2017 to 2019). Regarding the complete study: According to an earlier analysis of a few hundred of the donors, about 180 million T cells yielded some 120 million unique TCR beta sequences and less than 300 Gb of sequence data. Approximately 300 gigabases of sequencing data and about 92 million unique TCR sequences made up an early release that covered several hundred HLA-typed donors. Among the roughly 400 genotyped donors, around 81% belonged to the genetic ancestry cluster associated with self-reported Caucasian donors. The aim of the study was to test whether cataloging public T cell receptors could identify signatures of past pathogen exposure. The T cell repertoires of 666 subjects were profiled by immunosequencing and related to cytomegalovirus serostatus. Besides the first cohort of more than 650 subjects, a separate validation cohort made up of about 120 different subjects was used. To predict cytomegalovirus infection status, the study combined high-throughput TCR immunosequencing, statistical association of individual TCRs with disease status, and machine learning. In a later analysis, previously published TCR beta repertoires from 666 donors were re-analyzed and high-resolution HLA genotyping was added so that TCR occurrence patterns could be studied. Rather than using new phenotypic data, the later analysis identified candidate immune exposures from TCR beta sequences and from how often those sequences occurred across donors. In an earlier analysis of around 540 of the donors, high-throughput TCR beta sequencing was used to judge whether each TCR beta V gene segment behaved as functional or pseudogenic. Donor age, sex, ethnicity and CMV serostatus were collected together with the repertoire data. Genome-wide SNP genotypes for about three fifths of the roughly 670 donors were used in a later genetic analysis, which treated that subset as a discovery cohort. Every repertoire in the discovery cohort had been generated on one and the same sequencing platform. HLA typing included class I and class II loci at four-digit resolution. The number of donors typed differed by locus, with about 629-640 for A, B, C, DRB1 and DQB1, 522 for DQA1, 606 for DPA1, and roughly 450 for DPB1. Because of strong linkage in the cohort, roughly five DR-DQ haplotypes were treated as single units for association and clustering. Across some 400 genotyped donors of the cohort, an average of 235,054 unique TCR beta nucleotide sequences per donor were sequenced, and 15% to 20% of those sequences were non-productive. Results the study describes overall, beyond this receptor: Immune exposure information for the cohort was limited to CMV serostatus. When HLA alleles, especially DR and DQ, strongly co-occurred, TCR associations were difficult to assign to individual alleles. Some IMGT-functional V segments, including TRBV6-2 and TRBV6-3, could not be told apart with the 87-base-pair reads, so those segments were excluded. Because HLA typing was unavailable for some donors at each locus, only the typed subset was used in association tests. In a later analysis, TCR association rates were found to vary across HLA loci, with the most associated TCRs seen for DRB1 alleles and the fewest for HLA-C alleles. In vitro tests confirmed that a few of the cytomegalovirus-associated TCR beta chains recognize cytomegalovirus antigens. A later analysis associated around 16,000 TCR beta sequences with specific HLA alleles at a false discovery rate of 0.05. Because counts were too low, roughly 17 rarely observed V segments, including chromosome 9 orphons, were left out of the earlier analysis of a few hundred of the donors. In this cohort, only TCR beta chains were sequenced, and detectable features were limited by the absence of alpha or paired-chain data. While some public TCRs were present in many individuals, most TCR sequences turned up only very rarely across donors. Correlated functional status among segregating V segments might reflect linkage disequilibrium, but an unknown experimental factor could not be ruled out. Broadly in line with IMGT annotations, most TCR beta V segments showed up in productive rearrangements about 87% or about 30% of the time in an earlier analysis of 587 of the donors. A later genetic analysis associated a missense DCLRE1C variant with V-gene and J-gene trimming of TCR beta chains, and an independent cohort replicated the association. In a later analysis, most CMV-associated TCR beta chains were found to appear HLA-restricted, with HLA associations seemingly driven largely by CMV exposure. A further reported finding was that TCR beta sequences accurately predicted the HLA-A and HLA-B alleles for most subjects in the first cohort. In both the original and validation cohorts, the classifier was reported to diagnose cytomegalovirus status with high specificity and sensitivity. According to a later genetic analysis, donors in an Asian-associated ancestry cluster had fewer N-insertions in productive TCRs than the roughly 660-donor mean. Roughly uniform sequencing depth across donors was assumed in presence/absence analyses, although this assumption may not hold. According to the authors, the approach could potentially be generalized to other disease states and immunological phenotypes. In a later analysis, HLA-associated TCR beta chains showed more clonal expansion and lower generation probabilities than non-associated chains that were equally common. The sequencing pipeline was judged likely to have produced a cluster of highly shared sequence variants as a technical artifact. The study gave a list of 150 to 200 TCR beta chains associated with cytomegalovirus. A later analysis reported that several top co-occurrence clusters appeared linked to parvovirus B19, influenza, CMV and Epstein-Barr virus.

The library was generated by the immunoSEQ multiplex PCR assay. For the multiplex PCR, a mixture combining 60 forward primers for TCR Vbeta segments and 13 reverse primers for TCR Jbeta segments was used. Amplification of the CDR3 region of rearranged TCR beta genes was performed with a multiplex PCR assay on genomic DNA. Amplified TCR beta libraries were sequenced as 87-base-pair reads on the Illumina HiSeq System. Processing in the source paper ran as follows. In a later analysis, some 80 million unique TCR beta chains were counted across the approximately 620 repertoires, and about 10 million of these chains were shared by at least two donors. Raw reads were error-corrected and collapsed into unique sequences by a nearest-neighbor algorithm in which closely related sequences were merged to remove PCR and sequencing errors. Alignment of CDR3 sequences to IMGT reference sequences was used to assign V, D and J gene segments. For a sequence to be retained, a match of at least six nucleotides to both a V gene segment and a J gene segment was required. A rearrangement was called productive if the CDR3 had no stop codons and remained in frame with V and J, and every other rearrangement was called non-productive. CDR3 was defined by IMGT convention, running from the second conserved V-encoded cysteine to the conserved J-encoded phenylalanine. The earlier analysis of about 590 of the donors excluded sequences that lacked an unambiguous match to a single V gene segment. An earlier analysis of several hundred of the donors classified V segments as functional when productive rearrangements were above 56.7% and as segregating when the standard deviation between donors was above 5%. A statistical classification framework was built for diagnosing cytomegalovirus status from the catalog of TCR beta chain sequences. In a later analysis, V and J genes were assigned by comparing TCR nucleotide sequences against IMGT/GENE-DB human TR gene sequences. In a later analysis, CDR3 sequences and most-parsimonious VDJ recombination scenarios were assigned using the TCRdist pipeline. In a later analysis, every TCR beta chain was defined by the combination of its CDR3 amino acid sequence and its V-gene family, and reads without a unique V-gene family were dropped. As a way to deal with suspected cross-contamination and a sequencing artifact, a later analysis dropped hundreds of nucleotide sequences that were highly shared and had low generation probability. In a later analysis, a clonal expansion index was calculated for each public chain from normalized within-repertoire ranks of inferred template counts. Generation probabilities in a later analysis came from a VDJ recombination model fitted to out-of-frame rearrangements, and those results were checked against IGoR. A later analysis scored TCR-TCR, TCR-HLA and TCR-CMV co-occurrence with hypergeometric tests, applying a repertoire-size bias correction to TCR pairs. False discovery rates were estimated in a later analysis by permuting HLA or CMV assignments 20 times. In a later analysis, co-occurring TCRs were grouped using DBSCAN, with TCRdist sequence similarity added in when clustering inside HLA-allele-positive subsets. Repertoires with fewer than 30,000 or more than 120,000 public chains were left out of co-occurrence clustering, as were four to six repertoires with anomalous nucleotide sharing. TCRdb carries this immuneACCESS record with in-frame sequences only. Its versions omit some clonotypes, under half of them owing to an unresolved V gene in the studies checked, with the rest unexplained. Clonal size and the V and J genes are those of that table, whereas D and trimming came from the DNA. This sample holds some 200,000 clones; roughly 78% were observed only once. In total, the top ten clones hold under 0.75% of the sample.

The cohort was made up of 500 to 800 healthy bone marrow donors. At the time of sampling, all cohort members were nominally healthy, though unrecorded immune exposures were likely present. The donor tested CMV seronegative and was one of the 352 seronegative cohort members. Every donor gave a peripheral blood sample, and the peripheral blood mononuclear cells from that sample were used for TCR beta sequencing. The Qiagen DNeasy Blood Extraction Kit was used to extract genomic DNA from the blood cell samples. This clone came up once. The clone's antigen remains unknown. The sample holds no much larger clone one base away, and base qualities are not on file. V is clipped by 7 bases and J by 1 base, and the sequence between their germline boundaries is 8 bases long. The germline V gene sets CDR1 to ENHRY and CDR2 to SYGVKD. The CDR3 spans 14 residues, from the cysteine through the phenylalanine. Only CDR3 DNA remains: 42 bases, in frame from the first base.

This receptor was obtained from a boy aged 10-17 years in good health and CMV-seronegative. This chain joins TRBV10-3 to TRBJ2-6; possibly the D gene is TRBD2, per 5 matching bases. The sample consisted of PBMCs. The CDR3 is CAINTGSGANVLTF. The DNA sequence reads TGTGCCATCAATACGGGGTCTGGGGCCAACGTCCTGACTTTC.